The clone carrying this T cell receptor beta chain came up a few times. As yet, its antigen is unknown. CDR3 length: 16 amino acids. The germline CDR1 and CDR2 sequences are SGHNT and YENEEA. V dropped 5 bases and J dropped 4; count of bases not matched to a gene: 5. Repertoires were generated with immunoSEQ multiplex PCR, while TCRdb's copy carries only in-frame clones and drops some. Altogether about 2,000 clones are present, around a fifth being singletons, with the ten largest covering 20% to 25%. This entry belongs to a study of T cells in localized non-small cell lung cancer. Study observations and caveats: A single tumor region was sequenced, leaving heterogeneity possible. In adjacent lung appeared a median about 58 of the top 100 tumor clones. Elevated blood T cell density was associated with longer overall survival. Adjacent uninvolved lung tissue had the highest T cell clonality, exceeding tumor.

The sequence was collected from a man between 40 and 75 years old with stage I lung adenocarcinoma. The chain links TRBV11-3 to TRBJ2-3, with 14 nucleotides matching TRBD2. Sequenced material: lung tumor tissue, taken before any cancer treatment. The CDR3: CASSPGLAGVSDTQYF. In DNA, the CDR3 is TGTGCCAGCAGCCCGGGACTAGCGGGAGTGTCAGATACGCAGTATTTT.